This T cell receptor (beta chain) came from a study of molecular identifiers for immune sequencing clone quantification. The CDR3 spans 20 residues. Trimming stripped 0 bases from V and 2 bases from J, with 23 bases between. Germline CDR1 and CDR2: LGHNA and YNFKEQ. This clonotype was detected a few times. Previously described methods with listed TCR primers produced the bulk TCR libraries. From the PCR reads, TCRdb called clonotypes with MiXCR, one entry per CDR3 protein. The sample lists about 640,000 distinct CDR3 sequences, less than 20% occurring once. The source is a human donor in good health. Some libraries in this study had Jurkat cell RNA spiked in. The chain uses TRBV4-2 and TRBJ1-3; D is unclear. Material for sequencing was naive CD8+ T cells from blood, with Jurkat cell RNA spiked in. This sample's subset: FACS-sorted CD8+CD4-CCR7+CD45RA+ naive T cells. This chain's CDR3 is CASSQEGKYYSSAAGNTIYF. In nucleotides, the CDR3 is TGTGCCAGCAGCCAAGAGGGGAAATACTACTCCTCAGCGGCTGGAAACACCATATATTTT.